This passage covers 23 T cell receptor beta chains from one sample sequenced in a study of response to subunit inactivated influenza vaccine. TCRdb redid the calling of the RT-PCR reads with MiXCR, one entry per CDR3 protein. This sample has about 520,000 distinct CDR3 sequences; less than 7.5% occur once, and the top ten carry under 15%. The sample in question was PBMCs from blood, obtained less than 30 months after vaccination. These receptors all stem from a man between 50 and 69 years old who received an inactivated influenza vaccine.

The chain couples TRBV15 to TRBJ2-1, with a weak D call TRBD2 (5 bases). Trimming shortened V by 0 bases and J by 2 bases, and 14 bases separated the two germline ends. Looked up from germline, CDR1 is LNHNV and CDR2 is YYDKDF (reference sequence). This CDR3 region has 17 residues. The CDR3 region is CATSRELTEGPYNEQFF. The CDR3 DNA reads as TGTGCCACCAGCAGAGAGTTGACTGAGGGCCCCTACAATGAGCAGTTCTTC.

This clonotype was detected a few times. The V and J genes are TRBV20-1 and TRBJ2-7; D possibly uses TRBD1 or TRBD2 (5 bases each). Germline values: CDR1 DFQATT, CDR2 SNEGSKA (reference sequence). V was trimmed by 3 bases and J by 0 bases, leaving 15 bases between them. The CDR3 extends over 15 amino acids. CDR3: CSARGTARSSYEQYF. The CDR3 nucleotides are TGCAGTGCTAGGGGGACGGCCCGTAGCTCCTACGAGCAGTACTTC.

This clonotype was found many times. The chain has TRBV7-9 and TRBJ2-5, with D perhaps given as TRBD1 or TRBD2 (6 bases each). The CDR3 runs 15 residues. Trimming cost V 5 bases and J 5 bases, with 18 bases left between them. CDR1 SEHNR and CDR2 FQNEAQ come from the germline V gene (reference sequence). CDR3 loop: CASSPTVGGRETQYF. The CDR3 DNA follows: TGTGCCAGCAGCCCTACTGTGGGGGGCAGGGAGACCCAGTACTTC.

The chain uses TRBV30 and TRBJ1-1; D not resolved. Germline CDR1 reads GTSNPN; CDR2 reads SVGIG (reference sequence). Trimming shortened V by 1 base and J by 1 base, and 7 bases separated the two germline ends. CDR3 length: 13 residues. CDR3 DNA sequence: TGTGCCTGGAGTGGAAGCCGGAACACTGAAGCTTTCTTT. This gives the protein CAWSGSRNTEAFF.

Only a few counts were recorded for this clonotype. The rearrangement uses TRBV11-1 and TRBJ2-3; the match to TRBD2 covers 10 bases. V dropped 1 base and J dropped 3; count of bases not matched to a gene: 10. Germline loops: CDR1 SGHAT, CDR2 FQDESV (reference sequence). The CDR3 contains 18 residues. The CDR3 reads CASSLGLAGREKTDTQYF. In DNA, the CDR3 is TGTGCCAGCAGCTTAGGACTAGCGGGCCGGGAGAAAACAGATACGCAGTATTTT.

Here the CDR3 reads CASGPRGAKDTQYF. CDR3 DNA: TGTGCCAGCGGCCCCCGCGGGGCGAAAGATACGCAGTATTTT. This chain links TRBV25-1 with TRBJ2-3; possible D gene TRBD2, 6 bases. This CDR3 contains 14 residues. Trimming cost V 8 bases and J 5 bases, with 17 bases left between them. The germline CDR1 and CDR2 sequences are MGHDK and SYGVNS.

As DNA, the CDR3 is TGCGCCAGCAGCCAAGCCGCGGGGGGACCGGGCGAGCAGTACTTC. Protein product: CASSQAAGGPGEQYF. This sequence joins TRBV4-3 and TRBJ2-7, with 8 bases aligning to TRBD2. Unmatched junction bases numbered 8, after V lost 1 base and J lost 6 bases. CDR3 size: 15 residues. CDR1 LGHNA and CDR2 YSLEER come from the germline V gene.

The gene calls are TRBV9 and TRBJ2-5; D is possibly TRBD1 or TRBD2 (5 bases each). This CDR3 region has 16 residues. Trimming stripped 3 bases from V and 2 bases from J, with 17 bases between. Germline loops: CDR1 SGDLS, CDR2 YYNGEE. The CDR3 is CASSARSGTAQETQYF. The CDR3 DNA reads TGTGCCAGCAGCGCCCGCTCCGGGACGGCACAAGAGACCCAGTACTTC.

V usage is TRBV28 and J usage is TRBJ2-2, with D perhaps being TRBD1 or TRBD2 (5 bases each). CDR3 length: 15 residues. The germline V gene encodes CDR1 MDHEN and CDR2 SYDVKM. V lost 7 bases and J 1 base, leaving 13 bases between the germline ends. The CDR3 is CASNTGTVNTGELFF. The CDR3 nucleotides read TGTGCCAGCAATACCGGGACCGTGAACACCGGGGAGCTGTTTTTT.

This chain connects TRBV9 to TRBJ2-1; D is ambiguous. The germline V and J ends were trimmed by 0 bases and 4 bases, with 11 bases remaining between them. This CDR3 spans 15 amino acids. CDR1 and CDR2 (germline): SGDLS, YYNGEE. CDR3 coding DNA: TGTGCCAGCAGCGTAGACCGGGCTGAGTACAATGAGCAGTTCTTC. Protein: CASSVDRAEYNEQFF.

V gene TRBV6-2 or TRBV6-3 combines with J gene TRBJ2-1, with 10 bases fitting TRBD1. The CDR3 is 12 amino acids. Germline V CDR1 and CDR2: MNHEY, SVGEGT. J lost 7 bases, V lost 8 bases, and 2 bases had no gene match. Written as DNA, the CDR3 is TGTGCCAGCTGGGACAGGGGAAATGAGCAGTTCTTC. It translates to CASWDRGNEQFF.

The chain combines TRBV6-2 or TRBV6-3 with TRBJ1-1; TRBD1 aligns across 7 bases. CDR3 length: 20 amino acids. V gave up 2 bases and J gave up 5 bases; unmatched junction bases: 23. Germline V gives CDR1 MNHEY, CDR2 SVGEGT. The CDR3 nucleotides are TGTGCCAGCAGTTACGCGAAGCTCAGACCGTTAAGGGGGCAAGGGACTGAAGCTTTCTTT. Amino acids: CASSYAKLRPLRGQGTEAFF.

This clonotype has ten or more counts. The chain links TRBV11-2 to TRBJ2-3, with 10 nucleotides matching TRBD2. V trimming: 8 bases; J trimming: 1 base; junction bases outside the gene matches: 6. From germline, CDR1 is SGHAT and CDR2 FQNNGV. The CDR3 spans 15 residues. The CDR3 bases are TGTGCCAGCGACCCGACTAGCGGGCGCACAGATACGCAGTATTTT. It is translated as CASDPTSGRTDTQYF.

This clonotype was seen a few times. V is TRBV20-1 and J is TRBJ2-1; TRBD1 aligns across 8 bases. Unmatched junction bases numbered 4, after V lost 6 bases and J lost 9 bases. This CDR3 has 11 residues. Looked up from germline, CDR1 is DFQATT and CDR2 is SNEGSKA (reference sequence). In DNA form, the CDR3 reads TGCAGTGCAACAGGGGGTGGTGAGCAGTTCTTC. It translates to CSATGGGEQFF.

This clonotype was detected ten times or more. J is TRBJ2-1 and V is TRBV6-5; D is unclear. CDR3 length: 13 amino acids. The V gene lost 2 bases and the J gene lost 9 bases, with 11 bases spanning the gap. CDR1 MNHEY and CDR2 SVGAGI come from the germline V gene. The CDR3 region has the DNA TGTGCCAGCAGTTACGGCAGAGCGACTGAGCAGTTCTTC. Translation gives CASSYGRATEQFF.

This clonotype was found many times. The chain has TRBV20-1 and TRBJ2-2, with 11 bases lining up with TRBD2. V trimming: 1 base; J trimming: 3 bases; junction bases outside the gene matches: 10. The CDR3 covers 18 residues. Looked up from germline, CDR1 is DFQATT and CDR2 is SNEGSKA (reference sequence). CDR3 loop: CSARGIGTSGGYTGELFF. Written as DNA, the CDR3 is TGCAGTGCTAGAGGTATCGGCACTAGCGGGGGATACACCGGGGAGCTGTTTTTT.

This clonotype was seen at least ten times. The chain combines TRBV3-1 with TRBJ1-4, with D possibly TRBD1 on 5 matching bases. Germline V lookup: CDR1 LGHDT, CDR2 YNNKEL (reference sequence). This CDR3 has 14 residues. Trimming took off 5 bases at V and 8 bases at J, with 15 bases between the two ends. CDR3 protein: CASSSPGRPEKLFF. The CDR3, as DNA: TGTGCCAGCAGCTCACCGGGACGGCCAGAAAAACTGTTTTTT.

The chain is built from TRBV7-2 and TRBJ2-1; 11 bases match TRBD2. CDR3 length: 18 amino acids. Germline V lookup: CDR1 SGHTA, CDR2 FQGNSA. J gave up 0 bases and V 0 bases, and 4 bases lay outside the gene matches. The DNA for the CDR3 is TGTGCCAGCAGCTTAGCTAGCGGGGGGGCCGGCTCCTACAATGAGCAGTTCTTC. It yields the protein CASSLASGGAGSYNEQFF.

This clonotype was seen ten or more times. The V and J genes are TRBV11-2 and TRBJ2-5; D is possibly TRBD2 (6 bases). CDR3 length: 17 amino acids. CDR1 is SGHAT, CDR2 FQNNGV, per germline. The V end lost 0 bases, the J end lost 9 bases, and 23 bases lay between the germline ends. CDR3 amino acids: CASSLDKAEGERRAQYF. In nucleotides, the CDR3 is TGTGCCAGCAGCTTAGATAAGGCGGAGGGCGAACGGAGGGCCCAGTACTTC.

The table lists this clonotype with a few counts. The chain is built from TRBV28 and TRBJ2-1; D call uncertain. The CDR3 extends over 12 amino acids. In germline, CDR1 is MDHEN, CDR2 SYDVKM. The V and J ends lost 3 bases and 9 bases respectively, with 9 bases between them. CDR3 DNA sequence: TGTGCCAGCAGTTTGCAGGTGGGTGAGCAGTTCTTC. Protein: CASSLQVGEQFF.

This chain connects TRBV28 to TRBJ1-5; D is undetermined. This CDR3 is 13 amino acids long. Germline values: CDR1 MDHEN, CDR2 SYDVKM. With 3 bases removed from V and 7 bases from J, the gap between germline ends came to 10 bases. This chain's CDR3 is CASSFLTEQPQHF. In DNA form, the CDR3 reads TGTGCCAGCAGTTTTTTGACGGAACAGCCCCAGCATTTT. The full variable domain, completed using reference TRBV28 and TRBJ1-5, is DVKVTQSSRYLVKRTGEKVFLECVQDMDHENMFWYRQDPGLGLRLIYFSYDVKMKEKGDIPEGYSVSREKKERFSLILESASTNQTSMYLCASSFLTEQPQHFGDGTRLSIL.

The CDR3 DNA sequence: TGTGCCAGCAGCCAACTAGGAGGGGGCGCCCAAGAGACCCAGTACTTC. It translates to CASSQLGGGAQETQYF. The chain joins TRBV7-2 to TRBJ2-5, with D possibly matching TRBD1 (7 bases). The ends were cut back, 5 bases at V and 1 base at J, with 17 bases in the middle. Germline V gene data show CDR1 as SGHTA and CDR2 as FQGNSA. This CDR3 has 16 residues.

This clonotype appeared a few times. V usage is TRBV9 and J usage is TRBJ1-1, with D unclear. CDR1 is SGDLS and CDR2 is YYNGEE in the germline V gene. Trimming stripped 0 bases from V and 5 bases from J, with 14 bases between. The CDR3 consists of 15 residues. The CDR3 DNA reads as TGTGCCAGCAGCGTAGTCTTCGGGGTGGGGACTGAAGCTTTCTTT. Its protein product is CASSVVFGVGTEAFF.